The next 6 T cell receptor beta chains were all read from a single sample in a study of T cells in Graves' hyperthyroidism and ophthalmopathy (dated by TCRdb to about 2019). To prepare the library, multiplex PCR was applied. The run used an Illumina HiSeq 2000. Amplification of TCR beta CDR3 regions was carried out from RNA transcripts. The first round of RT-PCR for the TCR CDR3 was performed with the HTBI primer set and the Qiagen OneStep RT-PCR kit. In TCRdb, the public reads were trimmed at Q25 with fastp and aligned with MiXCR, with productive beta chains retained. When rows share a CDR3 protein, they turn into one entry using the most common DNA and genes. The sample profile shows over 200,000 distinct CDR3 sequences; about 14% of them were found once. The ten largest clones represent about an eighth of the sample. Sequenced input: blood. The receptors originated from a woman aged 40 to 50 with Graves' hyperthyroidism that later progressed to Graves' ophthalmopathy.

A word on this clonotype: It may be a read error: a sequence one base away is much more abundant. The V gene is TRBV30, the J gene TRBJ2-1, with D unresolved. The CDR3 has 13 residues. The V end lost 5 bases, the J end lost 6 bases, and 14 bases lay between the germline ends. CDR1 is GTSNPN and CDR2 is SVGIG in the germline V gene (reference sequence). The CDR3 spells CAWARTNFNEQFF. In DNA, the CDR3 is TGTGCCTGGGCTAGGACCAATTTCAATGAGCAGTTCTTC.

Only a few counts were recorded for this clonotype. V gene TRBV14 combines with J gene TRBJ1-4; no definite D call. V lost 4 bases and J lost 2, with 11 bases in between. Germline V gene sequence: CDR1 SGHDN, CDR2 FVKESK. CDR3 size: 15 residues. Written as DNA, the CDR3 is TGTGCCAGCAGCCCCCTGAGTCAGACTAATGAAAAACTGTTTTTT. Amino acids: CASSPLSQTNEKLFF.

The V call is TRBV7-2, the J call TRBJ1-5, with D possibly TRBD1 on 5 matching bases. The CDR3 is 13 amino acids. V shed 5 bases and J shed 9 bases, with 14 bases lying between them. The germline V gene encodes CDR1 SGHTA and CDR2 FQGNSA. CDR3 bases: TGTACCAGCAGCCTGACGGGGGAGAGGCCCCAGCATTTT. Translating gives CTSSLTGERPQHF.

Note on this clonotype: This may come from a read error, since a much larger clone is one base off. The CDR3 reads CASSAVREVREQYF. The CDR3 DNA reads TGCGCCAGCAGTGCGGTTCGGGAAGTCCGCGAGCAGTACTTC. J is TRBJ2-7 and V is TRBV10-2, with D possibly being TRBD2 (5 bases). CDR3 size: 14 residues. Germline V CDR1 and CDR2: WSHSY, SAAADI. V was clipped by 4 bases and J by 6 bases, with 16 bases between them.

J is TRBJ2-7 and V is TRBV6-9; D is possibly TRBD2 (6 bases). The CDR3 loop spans 14 amino acids. V was cut by 3 bases and J by 0 bases, with 9 bases left in between. Germline CDR1 MNHGY, CDR2 SVAAGI. The CDR3 DNA reads as TGTGCCAGCAGTTACGTCGGGAGCTCCTACGAGCAGTACTTC. It encodes CASSYVGSSYEQYF.

Many counts were recorded for this clonotype. The V call is TRBV7-9, the J call TRBJ1-1; no reliable D call. The V gene's germline CDR1 is SEHNR and CDR2 FQNEAQ (reference sequence). Trimming took off 0 bases at V and 9 bases at J, with 11 bases between the two ends. The CDR3 loop spans 13 amino acids. The CDR3 bases are TGTGCCAGCAGCTTAGCGGCTCCCAGTAAAGCTTTCTTT. It codes for CASSLAAPSKAFF.